This record concerns one T cell receptor beta chain sequence. This clonotype was seen only a few times. Its antigen is unknown. There are no base qualities to consult, and no much larger clone falls within one base. Systemically healthy Caucasian individuals from Russia, approximately 39 in total and aged roughly 6 to 100 years, were included as donors. Ten milliliters of peripheral blood were drawn from each donor into EDTA-treated Vacutainer tubes. Ficoll-Paque density-gradient centrifugation was used to isolate PBMCs, with at least 6.5 million obtained per sample. Trizol reagent was used to extract total RNA from the PBMCs, yielding at least 5.5 micrograms per sample. For every donor, an aliquot of PBMCs went through flow cytometry to measure the percentages of naive CD45RAhigh/CD27high T cells. The library relied on 5' RACE. The reads were generated on an Illumina HiSeq 2500. A second about 7 to 11 cycle PCR used a sample-barcoded 5' primer and a J-beta primer mix. A template-switch 5' adaptor carrying 12 random nucleotides introduced a unique molecular identifier onto each TCR beta cDNA molecule. Each sample yielded at least 2.5 million CDR3-containing paired-end reads. First-strand cDNA was synthesized from all RNA with the Mint cDNA synthesis kit, primed by a TRBC-specific oligonucleotide. After uracil-DNA glycosylase treatment, a first 18-cycle PCR used universal primers M1SS and BC2_uni_R on all cDNA. From the authors' description of their analysis: Normalization of each sample was performed by random selection of 1 million high-quality reads, each carrying a distinct molecular identifier. Reads with shared molecular identifiers were discarded instead of being binned into consensus sequences. MiTCR, set to a Q25 quality threshold and the strictest error-elimination algorithm, was used for CDR3 identification, clonotype clustering and error correction. A nonparametric unseen species model with Euler transformation was used to estimate lower-bound total TCR beta diversity. TCRdb reworked the public reads: Q25 trimming with fastp, MiXCR clone assembly, productive beta chains retained. Rows are combined by CDR3 protein, so each entry shows the most common genes and DNA. The V and J calls were determined by TCRdb, not by the authors. This sample holds over 450,000 distinct CDR3 sequences; less than 25% were observed only once. The ten top clones hold 8.7% of the sample.

These data come from a study of blood T cells in healthy people across ages (dated by TCRdb to between 2014 and 2017). General notes on the study: In model experiments, roughly one uniquely barcoded TCR beta cDNA molecule per two T cells was captured by template switching. To track age-related changes in TCR beta repertoire diversity, the study relied on deep sequencing normalized with unique cDNA molecular identifiers. Using the same blood draw, the study looked at two additional independent replicas of 1 million unique cDNA reads for two donors, one aged 18 to 29 and the other aged 80 or older. Four age groups were formed from the donors: young (average roughly 15 years), middle-aged (just under 40), aged (around 62) and long-lived (less than 85).

Here is what the overall study found, with its caveats: Bulk unsorted PBMC profiling prevented conclusive comparison of naive and antigen-experienced compartments. Estimates of total diversity based on one million sequenced T cells were regarded as lower bounds and as underestimates. As age increased, observed TCR beta diversity per million T cells dropped in a roughly linear way, and a significant reduction was already evident by age about 40. The long-lived group showed more naive CD4+ T cells, fewer expanded clones and increased TCR diversity than the aged group, suggesting age selection. The percentage of naive T cells measured by flow cytometry correlated strongly with observed TCR beta diversity. Because donor CMV infection status was unknown, age-related changes in expanded clonotypes were potentially confounded.

This same sample was also part of a study on T cells of mothers and their children. That second report states: The donors were nine systemically healthy Caucasian individuals, made up of three mothers and their six children. cDNA synthesis used all of the extracted RNA, with about 1.5 ug of RNA in each 15 ul reaction. In the second PCR, the M1S primer introduced both the sample barcodes and 2-4 random nucleotides. More than 8 million TCR beta CDR3 reads were obtained from each mother, and roughly 3 million reads were obtained from each child. TCR recombination output is similarly shaped by thymic selection in related and unrelated pairs, with a minor effect exerted by inherited differences. Normalized repertoire overlap was always found to be slightly, but never significantly, higher in related mother-child pairs than in unrelated mother-child pairs. With a sensitivity of approximately 93 clones per million clonotypes, no persistent microchimeric T cell clones were detected. In the study, deep NGS was used to compare the TCR beta repertoires of mothers and children, and features distinguishing related mother-child pairs from unrelated individuals were sought. Mothers averaged about 40 +/- 4 years of age and children averaged around 10 +/- 4 years. After adapters were ligated using NEBNext reagents, the libraries underwent 100+100 nt paired-end sequencing on an Illumina HiSeq 2000. To avoid cross-contamination, the mother libraries and the child libraries were prepared a month apart and sequenced in separate runs. Between about 500,000 and 2,300,000 distinct TCR beta clonotypes were identified per donor. Naive TCR beta clonotypes were estimated from low-frequency clonotypes matched to each donor's FACS-determined naive share, without sorting.

Sequencing was performed on blood. The sequence came from a boy under 18 in good health.

CDR3 region: CSAMGVELYYNEQFF. The nucleotides are TGCAGTGCTATGGGCGTCGAGCTTTACTACAATGAGCAGTTCTTC. The sequence is built from TRBV20-1 and TRBJ2-1; the D gene cannot be resolved reliably. A distance of 16 bases separates the germline ends of V and J, which lose 4 bases and 3 bases respectively. CDR1 and CDR2 (DFQATT, SNEGSKA) derive from the germline V gene (reference sequence). The CDR3, from cysteine to phenylalanine, totals 15 residues. Here the CDR3 DNA is all that survives: 45 bases in frame from base 1.